The 26 T cell receptor beta chains given below trace back to one sample, sequenced in a study of shared clonotypes between healthy human individuals. TCRdb keeps only in-frame clones here, not all; method: immunoSEQ multiplex PCR. The table shows about 2 million clones, with 85% to 95% occurring only once. Source material: naive CD4+ T cells sorted from blood. Subset denoted: CD45RA+ positively selected. Receptors originate from a man between 18 and 35 years old in good health.

A single count supports this clone. The CDR3, as DNA: TGTGCCAGCAGCGCGGGGACAGGCCGATACTATGACACCATATATTTT. Translating it yields CASSAGTGRYYDTIYF. V and J are TRBV5-6 and TRBJ1-3; 8 nucleotides line up with TRBD1. V was clipped by 4 bases and J by 8 bases; unmatched bases: 14. Per the germline V gene, CDR1 is SGHDT and CDR2 is YYEEEE. There are 16 residues in the CDR3.

This clone showed up just once. The chain links TRBV6-5 to TRBJ1-1; perhaps TRBD1 as D (6 bases). CDR1 is MNHEY and CDR2 is SVGAGI in the germline V gene. V was pared by 6 bases and J by 8 bases, with 16 bases between. The CDR3 is 13 residues long. This chain's CDR3 is CASRRGRAVEAFF. CDR3 in DNA: TGTGCCAGCAGGCGGGGGCGTGCGGTCGAAGCTTTCTTT.

The J gene is TRBJ2-3, the V gene TRBV9; D could derive from TRBD1 or TRBD2 (5 bases each). CDR1 is SGDLS and CDR2 is YYNGEE in the germline V gene. This CDR3 is 13 amino acids long. V lost 2 bases and J lost 4, with 8 bases in between. Here the CDR3 DNA reads TGTGCCAGCAGCGTGGGGGTTGCAGATACGCAGTATTTT. As protein: CASSVGVADTQYF. The full variable domain, completed using reference TRBV9 and TRBJ2-3, is DSGVTQTPKHLITATGQRVTLRCSPRSGDLSVYWYQQSLDQGLQFLIQYYNGEERAKGNILERFSAQQFPDLHSELNLSSLELGDSALYFCASSVGVADTQYFGPGTRLTVL.

The chain recombines TRBV14 with TRBJ1-1; D remains unclear. The CDR3 runs 15 residues. Germline loops: CDR1 SGHDN, CDR2 FVKESK. The ends were cut back, 1 base at V and 6 bases at J, with 15 bases in the middle. The CDR3 nucleotides read TGTGCCAGCAGCCAAGGACTTACAAGGACCGCTGAAGCTTTCTTT. This gives the protein CASSQGLTRTAEAFF.

V and J are TRBV4-1 and TRBJ2-3, with D maybe TRBD1 (6 bases). Per germline, CDR1 MGHRA and CDR2 YSYEKL. With 4 bases removed from V and 4 bases from J, the gap between germline ends came to 18 bases. The CDR3 loop spans 16 amino acids. The CDR3 spells CASSPLPPQGSDTQYF. CDR3 DNA: TGCGCCAGCAGCCCCCTCCCTCCACAGGGATCAGATACGCAGTATTTT.

This chain links TRBV6-6 with TRBJ2-2; D is unclear. The germline CDR1 and CDR2 sequences are MNHNY and SVGAGI (reference sequence). The V and J ends lost 6 bases and 1 base respectively, with 6 bases between them. This CDR3 comprises 13 residues. In nucleotides, the CDR3 is TGTGCCAGCAGAATCCAGAACACCGGGGAGCTGTTTTTT. This gives the protein CASRIQNTGELFF.

This chain joins TRBV10-1 and TRBJ2-3; D remains unclear. The CDR3 is made up of 12 amino acids. Trimming removed 0 bases from V and 6 bases from J, with 4 bases in between. Per germline, CDR1 WNHNN and CDR2 SYGVQD (reference sequence). CDR3 in amino acids: CASSESGDTQYF. The DNA for the CDR3 is TGCGCCAGCAGTGAGTCCGGGGATACGCAGTATTTT.

The J gene is TRBJ2-5, the V gene TRBV5-6; possibly TRBD1 for D (5 bases). Looked up from germline, CDR1 is SGHDT and CDR2 is YYEEEE. This CDR3 is 15 amino acids long. Trimming removed 4 bases from V and 3 bases from J, with 16 bases in between. The CDR3 spells CASSPDTTRKETQYF. CDR3 nucleotides: TGTGCCAGCAGCCCGGACACGACTCGCAAAGAGACCCAGTACTTC.

This clone has a single count. The chain carries TRBV7-9 and TRBJ1-1; TRBD1 agrees at 8 bases. V was pared by 10 bases and J by 2 bases, with 15 bases of the junction left unmatched. Germline V lookup: CDR1 SEHNR, CDR2 FQNEAQ (reference sequence). The CDR3 length is 16 residues. CDR3 sequence: CATVLTGGVYNTEAFF. The CDR3 nucleotides are TGTGCCACCGTACTCACAGGGGGTGTCTACAACACTGAAGCTTTCTTT.

CDR3 in amino acids: CSVESPGAAGGYTF. CDR3 coding DNA: TGCAGCGTTGAGTCTCCCGGGGCAGCGGGGGGCTACACCTTC. The chain employs TRBV29-1 and TRBJ1-2; the D gene is possibly TRBD1 (5 bases). The CDR3 has 14 amino acids. Germline CDR1 and CDR2: SQVTM and ANQGSEA. Trimming left V 3 bases short and J 8 bases short, with 19 bases between.

The genes are TRBV15 and TRBJ1-1; D is ambiguous. CDR1 is LNHNV, CDR2 YYDKDF, per germline (reference sequence). The CDR3 sequence is 14 residues long. Trimming removed 3 bases from V and 1 base from J, with 9 bases in between. The CDR3 protein is CATSSRRENTEAFF. The CDR3 DNA follows: TGTGCCACCAGCAGTCGACGGGAGAACACTGAAGCTTTCTTT.

CDR3: CASSGRTGFNEKLFF. CDR3 in DNA: TGTGCCAGCAGTGGGCGGACAGGGTTCAATGAAAAACTGTTTTTT. The genes are TRBV6-1 and TRBJ1-4; 8 bases map to TRBD1. CDR3 length: 15 residues. Germline V lookup: CDR1 MNHNS, CDR2 SASEGT. V dropped 4 bases and J dropped 5; count of bases not matched to a gene: 6.

This rearrangement joins TRBV28 to TRBJ2-7, with D uncertain. V was shortened by 8 bases and J by 7 bases, with 12 bases between the two germline ends. This CDR3 spans 11 amino acids. The V gene's germline CDR1 is MDHEN and CDR2 SYDVKM. The CDR3 spells CASSDALEQYF. CDR3 sequence (DNA): TGTGCCAGCTCTGACGCTCTGGAGCAGTACTTC.

This clone appeared a single time. The chain couples TRBV27 to TRBJ2-7; TRBD2 matches at 8 bases. The CDR3 totals 15 residues. The germline gives CDR1 MNHEY, CDR2 SMNVEV (reference sequence). V trimming: 5 bases; J trimming: 3 bases; junction bases outside the gene matches: 9. CDR3 sequence reads: CASSAAGTRNYEQYF. The CDR3, as DNA: TGTGCCAGCAGTGCCGCCGGGACTAGAAACTACGAGCAGTACTTC.

V gene TRBV2 combines with J gene TRBJ1-6, with no clear D. The V gene's germline CDR1 is SNHLY and CDR2 FYNNEI. The CDR3 length is 17 residues. Trimming left V 1 base short and J 0 bases short, with 10 bases between. Here the CDR3 DNA reads TGTGCCAGCAGTGAAGAATACGTTAGCTCCTATAATTCACCCCTCCACTTT. Amino acids: CASSEEYVSSYNSPLHF.

CDR3 residues: CASRLNREGFF. As DNA, the CDR3 is TGTGCCAGCAGACTTAACAGGGAGGGTTTCTTT. The chain employs TRBV6-5 and TRBJ1-1; D might be TRBD1 (6 bases). V lost 6 bases and J 13 bases, leaving 15 bases between the germline ends. Germline V gene sequence: CDR1 MNHEY, CDR2 SVGAGI. The CDR3 extends over 11 amino acids.

The chain has TRBV4-1 and TRBJ2-4; D may be TRBD1 (6 bases). CDR1 MGHRA and CDR2 YSYEKL come from the germline V gene. The CDR3 loop spans 16 amino acids. V lost 1 base to trimming and J lost 5 bases, with 15 bases between them. The CDR3 sequence: CASSQGWGPRENIQYF. The CDR3 DNA sequence: TGCGCCAGCAGCCAAGGCTGGGGGCCGCGAGAAAACATTCAGTACTTC.

The genes are TRBV4-2 and TRBJ2-1, with D possibly TRBD1 on 6 matching bases. CDR1 and CDR2 from the germline V gene are LGHNA and YNFKEQ. V was clipped by 1 base and J by 5 bases, with 21 bases between them. The CDR3 covers 18 residues. CDR3 amino acids: CASSQVIKVTGRHNEQFF. The DNA of the CDR3 is TGTGCCAGCAGCCAAGTAATTAAAGTAACAGGGCGCCACAATGAGCAGTTCTTC.

This sequence joins TRBV5-4 and TRBJ2-3, with TRBD2 as a possible D gene (5 bases). Germline values: CDR1 SGHNT, CDR2 YYREEE (reference sequence). The ends were cut back, 3 bases at V and 3 bases at J, with 8 bases in the middle. The CDR3 runs to 13 residues. The CDR3 region is CASSWPGTDTQYF. The CDR3 region has the DNA TGTGCCAGCAGCTGGCCGGGGACAGATACGCAGTATTTT.

This rearrangement joins TRBV19 to TRBJ2-3, with TRBD1 matching 7 bases. From germline, CDR1 is LNHDA and CDR2 SQIVND (reference sequence). The CDR3 sequence is 14 residues long. V lost 3 bases to trimming and J lost 11 bases; unmatched junction nucleotides: 11. CDR3 region: CASSIPPPGQKQYF. In nucleotides, the CDR3 is TGTGCCAGTAGTATCCCTCCGCCGGGACAGAAGCAGTATTTT.

This chain links TRBV29-1 with TRBJ1-2; no reliable D call. V was pared by 7 bases and J by 0 bases, with 12 bases between. Germline CDR1 and CDR2: SQVTM and ANQGSEA. The CDR3 runs to 13 residues. The CDR3 region has the DNA TGCAGCGCCGAGCCCGGCCCTAACTATGGCTACACCTTC. This codes for CSAEPGPNYGYTF.

The V call is TRBV7-9, the J call TRBJ2-1; D gene unclear. Trimming pared 3 bases from V and 10 bases from J, leaving 7 bases between. The CDR3 extends over 11 amino acids. Germline V lookup: CDR1 SEHNR, CDR2 FQNEAQ (reference sequence). The CDR3 protein is CASSLGVEQFF. In nucleotides, the CDR3 is TGTGCCAGCAGCTTGGGCGTGGAGCAGTTCTTC.

This clone was counted between two and nine times. V and J are TRBV5-8 and TRBJ2-1, with TRBD1 as a possible D gene (5 bases). Germline CDR1 reads SGHTS; CDR2 reads YDEGEE. The CDR3 extends over 17 amino acids. V dropped 1 base and J dropped 3 bases, with 17 bases sitting between them. The CDR3 loop is CASSLFRFQDNYNEQFF. Written as DNA, the CDR3 is TGTGCCAGCAGCTTGTTTAGGTTTCAGGACAACTACAATGAGCAGTTCTTC.

This chain connects TRBV5-1 to TRBJ2-2, with TRBD1 identical over 10 bases. The length of the CDR3 is 15 residues. The ends lost 3 bases at V and 5 bases at J; junction bases unmatched: 4. CDR1 is SGHRS and CDR2 is YFSETQ in the germline V gene. As DNA, the CDR3 is TGCGCCAGCAGCTGGAGGACAGGGGGAACCGGGGAGCTGTTTTTT. As protein: CASSWRTGGTGELFF.

This chain joins TRBV2 and TRBJ2-7; a possible D gene is TRBD2 (7 bases). Trimming stripped 7 bases from V and 3 bases from J, with 16 bases between. This CDR3 contains 14 residues. Germline assignment: CDR1 SNHLY and CDR2 FYNNEI. This chain's CDR3 is CASTGPGGSYEQYF. The CDR3 DNA reads TGTGCCAGCACCGGACCGGGGGGCAGCTACGAGCAGTACTTC.

The chain recombines TRBV6-1 with TRBJ2-7; D not certain. Germline CDR1 and CDR2: MNHNS and SASEGT. The CDR3 is 14 residues long. Trimming took 6 bases from V and 2 from J, leaving 14 bases between them. CDR3 nucleotide sequence: TGTGCCAGCAGATTAGAGGCTCAAACCTACGAGCAGTACTTC. Translated: CASRLEAQTYEQYF.